The 8 T cell receptor beta chains in this list originate from one sample, sequenced in a study of T cells in localized non-small cell lung cancer. Sequencing was performed with immunoSEQ multiplex PCR; in TCRdb, only in-frame clones are kept and a portion is missing. Of under 20,000 clones in the sample, 87% were seen once. Source: peripheral blood mononuclear cells, taken before any cancer treatment. Receptors were obtained from a male donor at least 60 years old with stage II lung adenocarcinoma.

A few counts support this clone. This chain joins TRBV12-5 and TRBJ1-3; tentative D call: TRBD1 (5 bases). The CDR3 runs to 14 residues. CDR1 and CDR2 from the germline V gene are LGHNT and FRNRAP. Trimming took off 5 bases at V and 7 bases at J, with 15 bases between the two ends. CDR3: CASGRGAPGNTIYF. The CDR3 DNA reads TGTGCTAGTGGTCGCGGGGCCCCGGGGAACACCATATATTTT.

This clone was picked up one time. This rearrangement joins TRBV18 to TRBJ1-1, with a tentative D call TRBD1 (5 bases). The length of the CDR3 is 15 residues. CDR1 and CDR2 from the germline V gene are KGHSH and LQKENI. Between the trimmed V and J ends, which lost 3 bases and 1 base, there was a span of 12 bases. This chain's CDR3 is CASSPSTASNTEAFF. CDR3 nucleotide sequence: TGTGCCAGCTCACCCTCGACAGCCTCGAACACTGAAGCTTTCTTT.

The chain couples TRBV30 to TRBJ1-1; D gene ambiguous. The CDR3 consists of 11 residues. V was shortened by 1 base and J by 10 bases, with 10 bases between the two germline ends. Per the germline V gene, CDR1 is GTSNPN and CDR2 is SVGIG (reference sequence). The CDR3 sequence: CAWSGLWGAFF. The CDR3 DNA reads TGTGCCTGGAGTGGGCTGTGGGGAGCTTTCTTT.

The gene calls are TRBV5-5 and TRBJ1-2; weak D call: TRBD1 (5 bases). The CDR3 spans 16 residues. Per germline, CDR1 SGHKS and CDR2 YYEKEE (reference sequence). V was trimmed by 4 bases and J by 0 bases, leaving 16 bases between them. CDR3 coding DNA: TGTGCCAGCAGCCCCCTGGACAAGGGAACTAACTATGGCTACACCTTC. Encoded protein: CASSPLDKGTNYGYTF.

This clone appeared a few times. The V gene is TRBV9, the J gene TRBJ2-7; perhaps D is TRBD1 or TRBD2 (5 bases each). V lost 3 bases to trimming and J lost 9 bases, with 19 bases between them. The CDR3 is 14 amino acids. Germline V gene sequence: CDR1 SGDLS, CDR2 YYNGEE. CDR3 region: CASSEGLGGARQYF. DNA for the CDR3: TGTGCCAGCAGCGAGGGGCTAGGAGGAGCCCGGCAGTACTTC.

J is TRBJ1-1 and V is TRBV7-8; D uncertain. The length of the CDR3 is 13 residues. The V end was cut by 4 bases, the J end by 4 bases, with 10 bases between. CDR1 is SGHVS and CDR2 is FQNEAQ in the germline V gene. The CDR3, as DNA: TGTGCCAGCAGCTCATACAAGAGCACTGAAGCTTTCTTT. Protein sequence: CASSSYKSTEAFF.

This chain joins TRBV18 and TRBJ2-1, with 11 bases fitting TRBD2. The CDR3 extends over 15 amino acids. The germline CDR1 and CDR2 sequences are KGHSH and LQKENI. The V gene end was trimmed by 1 base and the J gene end by 9 bases; junction bases not matched to a gene: 5. The CDR3 here is CASSPRTSGYGEQFF. CDR3 DNA: TGTGCCAGCTCACCACGGACTAGCGGGTACGGTGAGCAGTTCTTC.

This chain uses TRBV30 with TRBJ2-5, with D possibly matching TRBD2 (5 bases). V lost 4 bases and J lost 2, with 8 bases in between. CDR3 length equals 12 residues. CDR1 and CDR2 from the germline V gene are GTSNPN and SVGIG (reference sequence). CDR3 DNA sequence: TGTGCCTGGAACAGCGGACAAGAGACCCAGTACTTC. Encoded protein: CAWNSGQETQYF.